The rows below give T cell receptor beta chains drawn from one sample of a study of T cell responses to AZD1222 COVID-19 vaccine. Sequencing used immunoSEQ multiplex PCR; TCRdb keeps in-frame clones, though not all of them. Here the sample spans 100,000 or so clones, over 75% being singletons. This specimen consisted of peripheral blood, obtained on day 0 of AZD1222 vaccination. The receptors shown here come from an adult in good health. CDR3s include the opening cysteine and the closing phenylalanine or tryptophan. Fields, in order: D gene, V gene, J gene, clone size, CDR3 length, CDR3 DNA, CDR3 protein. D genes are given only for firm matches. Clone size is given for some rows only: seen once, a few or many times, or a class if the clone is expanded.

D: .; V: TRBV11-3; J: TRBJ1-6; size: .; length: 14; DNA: TGTGCCAGCAGCTTATACTCCTATAATTCACCCCTCCACTTT; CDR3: CASSLYSYNSPLHF
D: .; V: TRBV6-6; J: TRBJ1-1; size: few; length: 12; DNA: TGTGCCAGCAGCGTAACAGGAACTGAAGCTTTCTTT; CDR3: CASSVTGTEAFF
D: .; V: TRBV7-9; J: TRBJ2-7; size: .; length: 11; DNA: TGTGCCAGCAGCTTGGGGATTCTACAGTACTTC; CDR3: CASSLGILQYF
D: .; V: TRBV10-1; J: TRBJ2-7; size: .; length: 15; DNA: TGCGCCAGCAGTGAGAGGGAAGGCCGAGTCTACGAGCAGTACTTC; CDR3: CASSEREGRVYEQYF
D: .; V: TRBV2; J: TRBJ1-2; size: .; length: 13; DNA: TGTGCCAGCAGAGACGACAGGTTGGGCGGCTACACCTTC; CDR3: CASRDDRLGGYTF
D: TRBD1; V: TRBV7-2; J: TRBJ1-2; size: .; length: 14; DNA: TGTGCCAGCAGCTCCTCTCGGGACAGTTATGGCTACACCTTC; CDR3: CASSSSRDSYGYTF
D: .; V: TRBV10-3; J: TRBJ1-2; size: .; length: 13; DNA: TGTGCCATCAGTGAGGTCAGGGCCGTGGGCTACACCTTC; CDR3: CAISEVRAVGYTF
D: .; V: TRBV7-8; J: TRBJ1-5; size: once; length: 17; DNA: TGTGCCAGCAGCCCCCGGTTCGTGGGTGGGGGCAATCAGCCCCAGCATTTT; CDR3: CASSPRFVGGGNQPQHF
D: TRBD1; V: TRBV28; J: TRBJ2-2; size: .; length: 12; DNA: TGTGCCAGCAGACAGGGGTCCGGGGAGCTGTTTTTT; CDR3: CASRQGSGELFF
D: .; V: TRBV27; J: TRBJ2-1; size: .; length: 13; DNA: TGTGCCAGCAGTTTAGTAGTCAGCACCGAGCAGTTCTTC; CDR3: CASSLVVSTEQFF
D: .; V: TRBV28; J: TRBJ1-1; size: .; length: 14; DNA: TGTGCCAGCAGTTTAGACACGCTGAACACTGAAGCTTTCTTT; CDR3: CASSLDTLNTEAFF
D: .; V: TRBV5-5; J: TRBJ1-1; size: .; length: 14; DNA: TGTGCCAGCAGTCTTCAGGGACGCAACACTGAAGCTTTCTTT; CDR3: CASSLQGRNTEAFF
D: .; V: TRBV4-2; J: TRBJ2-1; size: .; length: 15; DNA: TGTGCCAGCAGCCAAGGTGCGGGGCACGGGAATGAGCAGTTCTTC; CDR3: CASSQGAGHGNEQFF
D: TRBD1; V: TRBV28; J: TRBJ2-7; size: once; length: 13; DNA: TGTGCCACCCGGGGACAGGGACTTGGAGAGCAGTACTTC; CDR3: CATRGQGLGEQYF
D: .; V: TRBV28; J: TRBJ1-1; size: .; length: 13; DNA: TGTGCCAGCAGTTCAACCTCGACAGGAGGGGCTTTCTTT; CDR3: CASSSTSTGGAFF
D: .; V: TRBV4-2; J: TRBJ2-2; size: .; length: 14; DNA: TGTGCCAGCAGCCAAGACAGGGACACCGGGGAGCTGTTTTTT; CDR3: CASSQDRDTGELFF
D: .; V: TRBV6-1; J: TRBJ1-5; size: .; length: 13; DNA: TGTGCCAGCAGTGAAGGTCCACCGCAGCCCCAGCATTTT; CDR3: CASSEGPPQPQHF
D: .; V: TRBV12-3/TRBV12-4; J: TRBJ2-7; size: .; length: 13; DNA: TGTGCCAGTTGTAACGTACCTGGCTACGAGCAGTACTTC; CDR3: CASCNVPGYEQYF
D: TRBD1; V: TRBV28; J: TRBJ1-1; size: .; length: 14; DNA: TGTGCCAGCAGTCCGGAACAGGGGTTCACTGAAGCTTTCTTT; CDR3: CASSPEQGFTEAFF
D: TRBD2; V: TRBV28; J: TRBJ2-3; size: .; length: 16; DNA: TGTGCCAGCAGTCCACGACTAGCGGGGGTATCAGATACGCAGTATTTT; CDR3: CASSPRLAGVSDTQYF
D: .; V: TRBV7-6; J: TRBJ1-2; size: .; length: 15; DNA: TGTGCCAGCAGCCCCGGGCTGGGTGGCAACTATGGCTACACCTTC; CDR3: CASSPGLGGNYGYTF
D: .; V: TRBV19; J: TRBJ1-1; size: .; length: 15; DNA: TGTGCCAGTAGTCAGCCCCGGGTGGGGGACACTGAAGCTTTCTTT; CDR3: CASSQPRVGDTEAFF
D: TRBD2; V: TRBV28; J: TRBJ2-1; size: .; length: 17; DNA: TGTGCCAGCAGTTACGGGACTAGCGGGGGGAAGGGGGATGAGCAGTTCTTC; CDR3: CASSYGTSGGKGDEQFF
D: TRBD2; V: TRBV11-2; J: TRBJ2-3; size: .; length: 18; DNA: TGTGCCAGCAGCAAACTGAAAACCGGGACTAGAGGCACAGATACGCAGTATTTT; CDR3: CASSKLKTGTRGTDTQYF
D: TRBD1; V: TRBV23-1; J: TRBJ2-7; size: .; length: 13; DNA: TGCGCCAGCAGTCCAGAGCCGGGACAGGGCGGTGACTTC; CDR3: CASSPEPGQGGDF
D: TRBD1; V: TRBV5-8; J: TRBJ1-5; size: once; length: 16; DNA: TGTGCCAGCAGCTTCACCTGGACAGGGGGCAATCAGCCCCAGCATTTT; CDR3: CASSFTWTGGNQPQHF
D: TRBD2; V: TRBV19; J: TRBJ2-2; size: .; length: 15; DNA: TGTGCCAGTAGTATACGGCGGGGGGCGACCGGGGAGCTGTTTTTT; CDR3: CASSIRRGATGELFF
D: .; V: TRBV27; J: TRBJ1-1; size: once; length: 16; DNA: TGTGCCAGCAGTTTAGTGGGGGAGGGGCCCATCACTGAAGCTTTCTTT; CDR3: CASSLVGEGPITEAFF
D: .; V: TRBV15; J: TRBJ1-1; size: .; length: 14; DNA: TGTGCCACCAGCAGAGATCTGGTGAACACTGAAGCTTTCTTT; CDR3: CATSRDLVNTEAFF
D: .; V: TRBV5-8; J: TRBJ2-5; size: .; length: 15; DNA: TGTGCCAGCAGCACGGGATCCAGGTACCAAGAGACCCAGTACTTC; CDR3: CASSTGSRYQETQYF
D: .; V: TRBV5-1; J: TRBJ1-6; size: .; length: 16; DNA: TGCGCCAGCAGCTTGCAGGGAGGACGGGGCAATTCACCCCTCCACTTT; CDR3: CASSLQGGRGNSPLHF
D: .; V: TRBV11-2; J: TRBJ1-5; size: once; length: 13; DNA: TGTGCCAGCAGCTTATTTATAGATCAGCCCCAGCATTTT; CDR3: CASSLFIDQPQHF
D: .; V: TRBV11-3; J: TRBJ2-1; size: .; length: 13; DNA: TGTGCCAGCAGCGAGCCGGGACAAAATGAGCAGTTCTTC; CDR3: CASSEPGQNEQFF
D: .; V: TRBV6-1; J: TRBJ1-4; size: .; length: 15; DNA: TGTGCCAGCAGTGAAGGGACGGCGACGCCGGGAAAACTGTTTTTT; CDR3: CASSEGTATPGKLFF
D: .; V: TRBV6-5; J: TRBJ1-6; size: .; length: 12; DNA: TGTGCCAGCAGTCCGAACAATTCACCCCTCCACTTT; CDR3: CASSPNNSPLHF
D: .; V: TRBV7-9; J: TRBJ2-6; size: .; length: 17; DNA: TGTGCCAGCAGCTCCCAATCAGAGGGCTCTGGGGCCAACGTCCTGACTTTC; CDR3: CASSSQSEGSGANVLTF
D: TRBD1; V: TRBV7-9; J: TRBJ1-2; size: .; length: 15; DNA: TGTGCCAGCAGCTCGGACAGGGGGCGTGTCTATGGCTACACCTTC; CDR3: CASSSDRGRVYGYTF
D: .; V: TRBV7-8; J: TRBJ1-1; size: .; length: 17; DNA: TGTGCCAGCACCATATTCGGTGGGGTCCCGGTTAACACTGAAGCTTTCTTT; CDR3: CASTIFGGVPVNTEAFF
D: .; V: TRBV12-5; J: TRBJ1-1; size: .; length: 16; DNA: TGTGCTAGTGGTTTGGTAACTTCCAGGGAAAACACTGAAGCTTTCTTT; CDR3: CASGLVTSRENTEAFF
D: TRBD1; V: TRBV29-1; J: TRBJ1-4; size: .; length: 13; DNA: TGCAGCGTGCCGGGACAGGGGAATGAAAAACTGTTTTTT; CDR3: CSVPGQGNEKLFF
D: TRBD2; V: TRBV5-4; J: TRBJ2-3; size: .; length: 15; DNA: TGTGCCAGCAGCCCGGGGGGGGTTTCCACAGATACGCAGTATTTT; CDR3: CASSPGGVSTDTQYF
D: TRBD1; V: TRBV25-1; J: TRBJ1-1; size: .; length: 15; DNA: TGTGCCAGCAGTGAGGGGACAGCGATGAACACTGAAGCTTTCTTT; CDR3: CASSEGTAMNTEAFF
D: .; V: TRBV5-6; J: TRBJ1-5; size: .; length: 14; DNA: TGTGCCAGCAGCCGCAGGGGTTTCAATCAGCCCCAGCATTTT; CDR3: CASSRRGFNQPQHF
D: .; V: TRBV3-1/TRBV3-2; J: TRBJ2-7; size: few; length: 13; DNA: TGTGCCAGCAGTCAGTATCAGGGATTCGAGCAGTACTTC; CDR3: CASSQYQGFEQYF
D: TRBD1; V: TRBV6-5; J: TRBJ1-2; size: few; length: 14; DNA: TGTGCCAGCGAAAACAGGGGGTCGGACTATGGCTACACCTTC; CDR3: CASENRGSDYGYTF
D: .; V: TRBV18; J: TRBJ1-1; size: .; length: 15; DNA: TGTGCCAGCTCAGCCACCAGATCAGGAAACACTGAAGCTTTCTTT; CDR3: CASSATRSGNTEAFF
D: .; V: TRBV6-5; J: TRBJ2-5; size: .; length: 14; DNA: TGTGCCAGCAGCCTTGACGGGGATGGCGAGACCCAGTACTTC; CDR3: CASSLDGDGETQYF
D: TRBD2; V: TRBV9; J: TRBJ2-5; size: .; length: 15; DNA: TGTGCCAGCAGCGCAGGGACTAGCGTCCAAGAGACCCAGTACTTC; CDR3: CASSAGTSVQETQYF
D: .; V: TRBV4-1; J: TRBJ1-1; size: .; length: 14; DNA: TGCGCCAGCAGCCAAGACTCGGAGGACACTGAAGCTTTCTTT; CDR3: CASSQDSEDTEAFF
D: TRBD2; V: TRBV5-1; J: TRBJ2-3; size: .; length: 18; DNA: TGCGCCAGCAGCTTGGCGACTAGCGGGGAAGAGCACACAGATACGCAGTATTTT; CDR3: CASSLATSGEEHTDTQYF
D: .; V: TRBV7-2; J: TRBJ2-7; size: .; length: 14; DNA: TGTGCCAGCAGCTTAGCCGCCCTCTCCTACGAGCAGTACTTC; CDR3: CASSLAALSYEQYF
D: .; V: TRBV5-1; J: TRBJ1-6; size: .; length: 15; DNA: TGCGCCAGCAGCTTCGGACGGAGCCGTAATTCACCCCTCCACTTT; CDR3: CASSFGRSRNSPLHF
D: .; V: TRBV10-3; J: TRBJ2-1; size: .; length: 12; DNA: TGTGCCATCAGTGAGCCAAACAATGAGCAGTTCTTC; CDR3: CAISEPNNEQFF
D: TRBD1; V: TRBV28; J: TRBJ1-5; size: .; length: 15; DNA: TGTGCCAGCAGTTTTGGGACTAGGGGGCATCAGCCCCAGCATTTT; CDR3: CASSFGTRGHQPQHF
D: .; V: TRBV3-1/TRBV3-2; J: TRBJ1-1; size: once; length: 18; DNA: TGTGCCAGCAGCCAAAGTGTGGAAGGACTTCGTTTGAACACTGAAGCTTTCTTT; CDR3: CASSQSVEGLRLNTEAFF
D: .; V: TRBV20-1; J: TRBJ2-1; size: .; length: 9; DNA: TGCAGTGCTAGAGCCCCCCGGTTCTTC; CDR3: CSARAPRFF
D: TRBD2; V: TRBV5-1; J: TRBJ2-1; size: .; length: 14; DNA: TGCGCCAGCTTCTCTAGCGGGGGTTACAATGAGCAGTTCTTC; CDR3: CASFSSGGYNEQFF
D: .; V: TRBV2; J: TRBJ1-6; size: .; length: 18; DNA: TGTGCCAGCAGTGAAGCGCTTCAAGAACCCTCCTATAATTCACCCCTCCACTTT; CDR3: CASSEALQEPSYNSPLHF
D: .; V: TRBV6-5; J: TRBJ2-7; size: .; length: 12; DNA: TGTGCCAGCAGTTCTCAAGGACCCGAGCAGTACTTC; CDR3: CASSSQGPEQYF
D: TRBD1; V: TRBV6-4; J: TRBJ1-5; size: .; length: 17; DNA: TGTGCCAGCAGTGACTTACGGGGACAGGGAGACAATCAGCCCCAGCATTTT; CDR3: CASSDLRGQGDNQPQHF